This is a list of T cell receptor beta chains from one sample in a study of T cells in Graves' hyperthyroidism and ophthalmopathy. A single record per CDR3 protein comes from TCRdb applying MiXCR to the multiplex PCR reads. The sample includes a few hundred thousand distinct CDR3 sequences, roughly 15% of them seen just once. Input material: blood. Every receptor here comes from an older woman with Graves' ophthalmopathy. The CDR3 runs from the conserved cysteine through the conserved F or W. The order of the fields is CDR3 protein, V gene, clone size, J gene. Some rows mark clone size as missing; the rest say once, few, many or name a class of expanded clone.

CDR3aa: CASSLRVANTGELFF
v_gene: TRBV5-1
abundance: -
j_gene: TRBJ2-2

CDR3aa: CASSMGQGYNEQFF
v_gene: TRBV27
abundance: many
j_gene: TRBJ2-1

CDR3aa: CASSQDRVGVEAFF
v_gene: TRBV4-1
abundance: few
j_gene: TRBJ1-1

CDR3aa: CASSGTSGRSGAEQFF
v_gene: TRBV2
abundance: -
j_gene: TRBJ2-1

CDR3aa: CASSRSSGGLNEQFF
v_gene: TRBV6-1
abundance: few
j_gene: TRBJ2-1

CDR3aa: CASSRDKIPSGANVLTF
v_gene: TRBV19
abundance: -
j_gene: TRBJ2-6

CDR3aa: CSARGPSGVDEQYF
v_gene: TRBV20-1
abundance: few
j_gene: TRBJ2-7

CDR3aa: CASSPQGSDTQYF
v_gene: TRBV18
abundance: -
j_gene: TRBJ2-3

CDR3aa: CASSLGGPSSYNEQFF
v_gene: TRBV5-4
abundance: few
j_gene: TRBJ2-1

CDR3aa: CASSLSWGKPYEQYF
v_gene: TRBV3-1
abundance: many
j_gene: TRBJ2-7

CDR3aa: CASSFSASRHYEQYF
v_gene: TRBV2
abundance: -
j_gene: TRBJ2-7

CDR3aa: CASSSGTSASDTQYF
v_gene: TRBV5-1
abundance: many
j_gene: TRBJ2-3

CDR3aa: CASSQGARLASYEQYF
v_gene: TRBV4-1
abundance: -
j_gene: TRBJ2-7

CDR3aa: CAWSRLAVNEKLFF
v_gene: TRBV30
abundance: many
j_gene: TRBJ1-4

CDR3aa: CASGIPGLAVGEQYF
v_gene: TRBV5-1
abundance: many
j_gene: TRBJ2-7

CDR3aa: CASSQKGGQDNEQFF
v_gene: TRBV4-1
abundance: few
j_gene: TRBJ2-1